This T cell receptor (beta chain) was obtained from a study of control samples from healthy donors and cancer patients. Trimming took off 0 bases at V and 4 bases at J, with 19 bases between the two ends. The CDR3 totals 17 residues. CDR1 and CDR2 from the germline V gene are LGHDT and YNNKEL (reference sequence). Assay: immunoSEQ multiplex PCR; the TCRdb copy retains only in-frame clones and omits some. Among roughly 100,000 clones listed, about 86% were seen once. This receptor was taken from a woman aged 50 to 60 in good health. The chain uses TRBV3-1 (or the pseudogene TRBV3-2) and TRBJ2-7; D is perhaps TRBD1 (7 bases). Sequenced material: blood. CDR3 in amino acids: CASSQDTGAGGRYEQYF. The CDR3 DNA is TGTGCCAGCAGCCAAGATACGGGAGCAGGGGGGAGGTACGAGCAGTACTTC.